This T cell receptor (beta chain) is from a study of blood T cell repertoires in COVID-19. Study-level information: PBMCs, B-cell-depleted T cells, or T cells were the source of the cDNA or gDNA that made up the material.

Measured with immunoSEQ multiplex PCR; TCRdb has only the in-frame clones, and not every one. This table holds fewer than 150,000 clones, 88% found once. Material for sequencing was peripheral blood. The receptor was derived from a man in his forties or fifties with active or convalescent COVID-19.

The DNA of the CDR3 is TGTGCCAGCAGCCAAGCGGCGAAGAAAATGGAGACCCAGTACTTC. This translates into CASSQAAKKMETQYF. The rearrangement joins TRBV7-9 to TRBJ2-5; D is perhaps TRBD2 (5 bases). Germline V gene data show CDR1 as SEHNR and CDR2 as FQNEAQ (reference sequence). The CDR3 has 15 residues. V gave up 5 bases and J gave up 5 bases, with 18 bases separating them.